A selection of T cell receptor beta chains follows, all from one sample in a study of blood T cell repertoires in COVID-19. Measured with immunoSEQ multiplex PCR; TCRdb has only the in-frame clones, and not every one. The profile covers some 60,000 clones, with about 83% appearing a single time and about 9.4% taken by the ten largest. The sample comprised peripheral blood. Receptor source: a man between 45 and 60 years old with COVID-19, enrolled during active disease. Both conserved end residues are part of each CDR3. A D gene is named only where the DNA matches it firmly. Some rows have no size entry. The others give once, few or many, or a class for an expanded clone.

V gene: TRBV28; clone size: once; J gene: TRBJ1-2; D gene: TRBD1; CDR3 DNA: TGTGCCAGCAGTTTAGGTGGCGGGACAGGGAACTATGGCTACACCTTC; CDR3 protein: CASSLGGGTGNYGYTF
V gene: TRBV6-5; clone size: -; J gene: TRBJ2-1; D gene: TRBD2; CDR3 DNA: TGTGCCAGCACCGAGGGAGGCGGGAGGTACAATGAGCAGTTCTTC; CDR3 protein: CASTEGGGRYNEQFF
V gene: TRBV6-1; clone size: -; J gene: TRBJ1-4; D gene: TRBD1; CDR3 DNA: TGTGCCAGCAGTGCTCGACAGGGTACAACTAATGAAAAACTGTTTTTT; CDR3 protein: CASSARQGTTNEKLFF
V gene: TRBV5-6; clone size: -; J gene: TRBJ1-1; D gene: TRBD1; CDR3 DNA: TGTGCCAGCAGACCCTGGACAGGGAGGAACACTGAAGCTTTCTTT; CDR3 protein: CASRPWTGRNTEAFF
V gene: TRBV7-9; clone size: once; J gene: TRBJ2-3; D gene: TRBD2; CDR3 DNA: TGTGCCAGCAGCTTTTGGGCTAGCGGTAGCACAGATACGCAGTATTTT; CDR3 protein: CASSFWASGSTDTQYF
V gene: TRBV2; clone size: -; J gene: TRBJ2-1; D gene: TRBD1; CDR3 DNA: TGTGCCAGCAGTGAAGTAGGGGGCCGCTCCTACAATGAGCAGTTCTTC; CDR3 protein: CASSEVGGRSYNEQFF
V gene: TRBV15; clone size: -; J gene: TRBJ1-1; D gene: -; CDR3 DNA: TGTGCCACCAGCCCCCGTTCCTCGGAAGACTACGACACTGAAGCTTTCTTT; CDR3 protein: CATSPRSSEDYDTEAFF
V gene: TRBV12-3/TRBV12-4; clone size: -; J gene: TRBJ2-1; D gene: -; CDR3 DNA: TGTGCCAGCACCCAGCGGAGGGCCGATGAGCAGTTCTTC; CDR3 protein: CASTQRRADEQFF
V gene: TRBV6-4; clone size: few; J gene: TRBJ2-2; D gene: -; CDR3 DNA: TGTGCCAGCAGTGATAGCAGCTCCACCGGGGAGCTGTTTTTT; CDR3 protein: CASSDSSSTGELFF
V gene: TRBV28; clone size: -; J gene: TRBJ1-6; D gene: -; CDR3 DNA: TGTGCCAGCAGTTCCCCGTTCCCCTATAATTCACCCCTCCACTTT; CDR3 protein: CASSSPFPYNSPLHF
V gene: TRBV24-1; clone size: once; J gene: TRBJ1-1; D gene: -; CDR3 DNA: TGTGCCACCAGTCTAAGAGACACTGAAGCTTTCTTT; CDR3 protein: CATSLRDTEAFF
V gene: TRBV7-9; clone size: -; J gene: TRBJ2-7; D gene: -; CDR3 DNA: TGTGCCAGCACCCCGAGGAACGACTACGAGCAGTACTTC; CDR3 protein: CASTPRNDYEQYF
V gene: TRBV5-6; clone size: -; J gene: TRBJ1-3; D gene: TRBD1; CDR3 DNA: TGTGCCAGCAGCAAGTTAAGTGACAGGGCTGCAGGAAACACCATATATTTT; CDR3 protein: CASSKLSDRAAGNTIYF